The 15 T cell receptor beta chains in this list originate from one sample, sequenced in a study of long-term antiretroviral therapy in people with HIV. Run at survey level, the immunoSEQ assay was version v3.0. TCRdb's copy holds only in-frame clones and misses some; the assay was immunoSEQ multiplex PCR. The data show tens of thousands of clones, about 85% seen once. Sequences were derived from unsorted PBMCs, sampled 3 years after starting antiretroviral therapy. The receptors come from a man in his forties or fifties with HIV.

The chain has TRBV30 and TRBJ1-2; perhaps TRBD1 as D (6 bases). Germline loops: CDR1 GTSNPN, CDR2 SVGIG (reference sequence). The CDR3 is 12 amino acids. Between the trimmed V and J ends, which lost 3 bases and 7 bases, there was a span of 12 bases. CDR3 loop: CAWSQQGSGYTF. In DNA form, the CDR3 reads TGTGCCTGGAGCCAACAGGGTTCTGGCTACACCTTC.

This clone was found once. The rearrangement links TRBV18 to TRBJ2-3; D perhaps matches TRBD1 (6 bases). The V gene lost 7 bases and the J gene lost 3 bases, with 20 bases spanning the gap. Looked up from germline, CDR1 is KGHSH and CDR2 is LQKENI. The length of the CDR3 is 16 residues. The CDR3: CASYFSGEMRTDTQYF. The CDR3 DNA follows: TGTGCCAGCTACTTTTCAGGGGAGATGAGAACAGATACGCAGTATTTT.

Here the CDR3 reads CASSKATGDRLADTQYF. The DNA of the CDR3 is TGCGCCAGCAGCAAGGCGACAGGGGACCGCCTTGCAGATACGCAGTATTTT. The chain uses TRBV5-1 and TRBJ2-3; 8 positions match TRBD1. In germline, CDR1 is SGHRS, CDR2 YFSETQ. This CDR3 region has 17 residues. V lost 4 bases to trimming and J lost 4 bases; unmatched junction nucleotides: 14.

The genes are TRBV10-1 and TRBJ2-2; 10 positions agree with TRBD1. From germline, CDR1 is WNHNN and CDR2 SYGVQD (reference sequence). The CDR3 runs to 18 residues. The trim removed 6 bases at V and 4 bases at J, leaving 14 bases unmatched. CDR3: CASRRWDRGLTGTGELFF. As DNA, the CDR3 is TGCGCCAGCAGGAGGTGGGACAGGGGTCTTACGGGCACCGGGGAGCTGTTTTTT.

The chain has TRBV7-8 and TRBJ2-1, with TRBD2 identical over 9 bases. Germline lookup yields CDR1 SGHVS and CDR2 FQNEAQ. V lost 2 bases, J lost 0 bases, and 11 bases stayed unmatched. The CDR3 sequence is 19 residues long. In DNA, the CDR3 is TGTGCCAGCAGCTTACCTCTTGGATTTAGCGGGAGCTCCTACAATGAGCAGTTCTTC. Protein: CASSLPLGFSGSSYNEQFF.

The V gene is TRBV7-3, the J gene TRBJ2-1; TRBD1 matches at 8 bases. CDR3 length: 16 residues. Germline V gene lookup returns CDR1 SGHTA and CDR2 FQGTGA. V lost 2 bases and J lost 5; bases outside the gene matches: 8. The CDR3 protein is CASSLAGQGANNEQFF. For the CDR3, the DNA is TGTGCCAGCAGCTTAGCGGGGCAGGGGGCTAACAATGAGCAGTTCTTC.

CDR3 in DNA: TGTGCCAGCTCATCGACAGGGGAACAGCCCCAGCATTTT. Encoded protein: CASSSTGEQPQHF. The chain combines TRBV18 with TRBJ1-5, with 8 nucleotides matching TRBD1. The CDR3 is made up of 13 amino acids. V trimming: 5 bases; J trimming: 7 bases; junction bases outside the gene matches: 4. Germline values: CDR1 KGHSH, CDR2 LQKENI.

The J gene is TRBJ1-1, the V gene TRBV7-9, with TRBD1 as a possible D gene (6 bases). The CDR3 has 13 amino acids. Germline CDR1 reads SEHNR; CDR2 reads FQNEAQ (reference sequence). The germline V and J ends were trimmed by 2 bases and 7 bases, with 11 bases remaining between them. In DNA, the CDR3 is TGTGCCAGCAGCTTATTTGGACAGCTTGAAGCTTTCTTT. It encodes CASSLFGQLEAFF.

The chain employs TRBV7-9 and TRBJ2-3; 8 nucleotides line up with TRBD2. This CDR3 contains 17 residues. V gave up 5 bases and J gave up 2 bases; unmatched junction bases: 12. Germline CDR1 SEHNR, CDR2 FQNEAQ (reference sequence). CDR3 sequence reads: CASSPGGDSYYTDTQYF. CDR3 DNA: TGTGCCAGCAGCCCGGGAGGGGACTCATACTACACAGATACGCAGTATTTT. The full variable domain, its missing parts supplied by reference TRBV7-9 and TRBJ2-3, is DTGVSQNPRHKITKRGQNVTFRCDPISEHNRLYWYRQTLGQGPEFLTYFQNEAQLEKSRLLSDRFSAERPKGSFSTLEIQRTEQGDSAMYLCASSPGGDSYYTDTQYFGPGTRLTVL.

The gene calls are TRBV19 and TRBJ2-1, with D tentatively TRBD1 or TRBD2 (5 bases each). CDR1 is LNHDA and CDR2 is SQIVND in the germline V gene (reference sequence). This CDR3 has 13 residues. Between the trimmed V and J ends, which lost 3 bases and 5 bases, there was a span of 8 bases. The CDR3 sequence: CASSMWGNNEQFF. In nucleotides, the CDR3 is TGTGCCAGTAGTATGTGGGGGAACAATGAGCAGTTCTTC.

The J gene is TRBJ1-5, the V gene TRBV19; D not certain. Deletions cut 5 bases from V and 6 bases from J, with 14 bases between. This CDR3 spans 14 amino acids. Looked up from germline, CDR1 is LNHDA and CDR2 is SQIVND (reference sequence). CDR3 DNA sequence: TGTGCCAGTAGTTCTACATTGAACGGTCAGCCCCAGCATTTT. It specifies CASSSTLNGQPQHF.

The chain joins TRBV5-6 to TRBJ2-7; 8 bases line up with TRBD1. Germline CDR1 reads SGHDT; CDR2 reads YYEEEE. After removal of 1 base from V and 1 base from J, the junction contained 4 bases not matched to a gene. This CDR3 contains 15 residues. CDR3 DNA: TGTGCCAGCAGCTTGCCGGACAGGGAGTCCTACGAGCAGTACTTC. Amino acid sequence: CASSLPDRESYEQYF.

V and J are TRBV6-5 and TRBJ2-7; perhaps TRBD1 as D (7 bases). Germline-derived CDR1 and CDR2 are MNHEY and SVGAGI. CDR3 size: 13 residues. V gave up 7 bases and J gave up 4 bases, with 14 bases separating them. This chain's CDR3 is CASTRGVGYEQYF. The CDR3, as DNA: TGTGCCAGCACCAGGGGGGTGGGGTACGAGCAGTACTTC.

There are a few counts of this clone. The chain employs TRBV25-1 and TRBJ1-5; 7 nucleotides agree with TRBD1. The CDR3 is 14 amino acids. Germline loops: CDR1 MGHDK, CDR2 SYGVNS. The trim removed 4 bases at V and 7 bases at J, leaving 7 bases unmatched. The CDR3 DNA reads TGTGCCAGCAGTGTGAGGGGGCAGCGACAGCCCCAGCATTTT. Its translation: CASSVRGQRQPQHF.

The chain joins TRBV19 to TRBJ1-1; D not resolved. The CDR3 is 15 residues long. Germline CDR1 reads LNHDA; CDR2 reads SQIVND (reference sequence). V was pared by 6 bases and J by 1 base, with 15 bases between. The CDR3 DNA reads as TGTGCCAGTAGGGATCCCGGGGAGGGGAACACTGAAGCTTTCTTT. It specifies CASRDPGEGNTEAFF.